These 21 T cell receptor beta chains share one sample of origin, sequenced in a study of Ad26.COV2.S vaccination and SARS-CoV-2 variants. The repertoire was sequenced with immunoSEQ multiplex PCR; TCRdb's copy has only in-frame clones and lacks some. Here the sample spans approximately 420,000 clones, approximately 90% being singletons. Treatment of the sample: roughly 18 received Ad26.COV2.S at low or high dose, single or two shots; about 5 received placebo; per-sample allocation not given. Following the first vaccine or placebo injection, samples were taken on day 63. Specimen: peripheral blood, collected in a trial of Ad26.COV2.S vaccine versus placebo. These TCRs come from a person between 18 and 59 years old who received the Ad26.COV2.S COVID-19 vaccine or a placebo.

This rearrangement joins TRBV6-5 to TRBJ1-1; D is possibly TRBD1 (5 bases). Germline V gives CDR1 MNHEY, CDR2 SVGAGI. The CDR3 totals 14 residues. Trimming took 3 bases from V and 3 from J, leaving 11 bases between them. The CDR3 loop is CASSYKGRDTEAFF. The CDR3 coding sequence is TGTGCCAGCAGTTATAAGGGCAGGGACACTGAAGCTTTCTTT.

The CDR3 DNA reads as TGTGCCAGTAGTCCGAGCGGGGGCCTTCCGCGGGAGCAGTTCTTC. Protein: CASSPSGGLPREQFF. V usage is TRBV19 and J usage is TRBJ2-1, with 8 bases fitting TRBD2. The ends lost 5 bases at V and 10 bases at J; junction bases unmatched: 13. CDR1 is LNHDA, CDR2 SQIVND, per germline (reference sequence). The CDR3 loop spans 15 amino acids.

The chain is built from TRBV16 and TRBJ1-3; D call uncertain. CDR3 length: 15 residues. Germline lookup yields CDR1 KGHSY and CDR2 FQNENV. V lost 0 bases and J lost 1, with 7 bases in between. The CDR3 region has the DNA TGTGCCAGCAGCCAATCACCCGGGTCTGGAAACACCATATATTTT. This codes for CASSQSPGSGNTIYF.

There are a few counts of this clone. This rearrangement joins TRBV3-1 (or the pseudogene TRBV3-2) to TRBJ1-6; D might be TRBD1 (6 bases). Germline V CDR1 and CDR2: LGHDT, YNNKEL (reference sequence). The germline V and J ends were trimmed by 1 base and 7 bases, with 17 bases remaining between them. The CDR3 has 17 residues. The CDR3 loop is CASSQVFQGPGNSPLHF. CDR3 nucleotide sequence: TGTGCCAGCAGCCAAGTCTTCCAGGGGCCGGGGAATTCACCCCTCCACTTT.

The CDR3 DNA sequence: TGCGCCAGCAGTCAACGCCGGGACAGGGAATTCTATGGCTACACCTTC. Translating it yields CASSQRRDREFYGYTF. V usage is TRBV23-1 and J usage is TRBJ1-2; 9 bases fit TRBD1. TRBV23-1 is an ORF; its function is uncertain. This CDR3 has 16 amino acids. J gave up 4 bases and V 2 bases, and 8 bases lay outside the gene matches.

The chain joins TRBV21-1 to TRBJ1-2; no DNA check was done on the table's D call, TRBD1. TRBV21-1 has pseudogene status. This CDR3 has 15 amino acids. CDR3 in amino acids: CASVSEHRTNYGYTF. Here the CDR3 DNA reads TGTGCCAGCGTATCTGAGCACAGAACAAACTATGGCTACACCTTC.

In this sample, this clone turned up once. This chain connects TRBV5-1 to TRBJ2-2, with 8 bases that match TRBD2. The V and J ends lost 4 bases and 0 bases, in that order; junction bases with no gene match: 5. The CDR3 runs to 16 residues. Germline CDR1 and CDR2: SGHRS and YFSETQ. The CDR3 loop is CASSPGGTANTGELFF. In nucleotides, the CDR3 is TGCGCCAGCAGCCCGGGGGGGACCGCGAACACCGGGGAGCTGTTTTTT.

A word on this clone: Germline is not matched at one junction end, which may reflect a read error. The chain carries TRBV9 and TRBJ1-6, with 7 bases that match TRBD1. Germline V gene lookup returns CDR1 SGDLS and CDR2 YYNGEE. This CDR3 is 13 amino acids long. CDR3 sequence (DNA): TGTGCCAGCAGCGTAACAGGGGATTCTCCCCTCCACTTT. This codes for CASSVTGDSPLHF.

The V gene is TRBV7-2, the J gene TRBJ2-7; 7 bases are shared with TRBD1. V trimming: 8 bases; J trimming: 5 bases; junction bases outside the gene matches: 9. The CDR3 runs to 13 residues. Germline V gives CDR1 SGHTA, CDR2 FQGNSA. In DNA form, the CDR3 reads TGTGCCAGCGGTCGACAGGGCGCCAACGAGCAGTACTTC. Encoded protein: CASGRQGANEQYF. The whole variable domain, filled in from reference TRBV7-2 and TRBJ2-7, reads GAGVSQSPSNKVTEKGKDVELRCDPISGHTALYWYRQSLGQGLEFLIYFQGNSAPDKSGLPSDRFSAERTGGSVSTLTIQRTQQEDSAVYLCASGRQGANEQYFGPGTRLTVT.

The chain links TRBV19 to TRBJ1-4, with D hard to call. The V end lost 6 bases, the J end lost 5 bases, and 7 bases lay between the germline ends. The CDR3 runs to 12 residues. Looked up from germline, CDR1 is LNHDA and CDR2 is SQIVND (reference sequence). CDR3: CASREENEKLFF. In nucleotides, the CDR3 is TGTGCCAGTAGGGAGGAAAATGAAAAACTGTTTTTT. Using reference TRBV19 and TRBJ1-4 for the parts outside the CDR3, the full variable domain is DGGITQSPKYLFRKEGQNVTLSCEQNLNHDAMYWYRQDPGQGLRLIYYSQIVNDFQKGDIAEGYSVSREKKESFPLTVTSAQKNPTAFYLCASREENEKLFFGSGTQLSVL.

The chain couples TRBV27 to TRBJ2-7, with 12 positions matching TRBD2. CDR1 MNHEY and CDR2 SMNVEV come from the germline V gene (reference sequence). This CDR3 contains 18 residues. J lost 3 bases, V lost 2 bases, and 11 bases had no gene match. CDR3: CASSLATGLAGIHYEQYF. In DNA form, the CDR3 reads TGTGCCAGCAGTTTAGCCACAGGACTAGCGGGGATTCACTACGAGCAGTACTTC.

CDR3 residues: CSVEVQRGVVYEQYF. CDR3 DNA sequence: TGCAGCGTTGAAGTGCAGCGGGGGGTTGTGTACGAGCAGTACTTC. This sequence joins TRBV29-1 and TRBJ2-7, with 9 bases identical to TRBD2. Germline CDR1 is SQVTM and CDR2 is ANQGSEA. Trimming took 1 base from V and 4 from J; bases not matched to a gene: 8. This CDR3 has 15 amino acids.

In DNA, the CDR3 is TGTGCCAGCAGCCGCGGGGGACAGGGGAGAAACACCATATATTTT. Translation gives CASSRGGQGRNTIYF. The genes are TRBV7-8 and TRBJ1-3; 10 bases agree with TRBD1. Trimming took 5 bases from V and 5 from J; bases not matched to a gene: 6. The CDR3 is made up of 15 amino acids. The germline V gene encodes CDR1 SGHVS and CDR2 FQNEAQ. Combining the CDR3 with reference TRBV7-8 and TRBJ1-3 gives the whole variable domain GAGVSQSPRYKVAKRGQDVALRCDPISGHVSLFWYQQALGQGPEFLTYFQNEAQLDKSGLPSDRFFAERPEGSVSTLKIQRTQQEDSAVYLCASSRGGQGRNTIYFGEGSWLTVV.

The J gene is TRBJ2-2, the V gene TRBV19, with unresolved D. The V and J ends lost 6 bases and 4 bases respectively, with 6 bases between them. The length of the CDR3 is 12 residues. The germline CDR1 and CDR2 sequences are LNHDA and SQIVND (reference sequence). CDR3 protein: CASRHFTGELFF. In nucleotides, the CDR3 is TGTGCCAGTAGACACTTCACCGGGGAGCTGTTTTTT.

The V gene is TRBV11-2, the J gene TRBJ1-2; perhaps TRBD1 as D (5 bases). The CDR3 spans 17 residues. Germline V gene sequence: CDR1 SGHAT, CDR2 FQNNGV. V lost 5 bases to trimming and J lost 5 bases, with 24 bases between them. CDR3: CASSRADLGVFGYGYTF. The CDR3 nucleotides are TGTGCCAGCAGCCGCGCAGACTTAGGGGTCTTCGGGTATGGCTACACCTTC.

The rearrangement joins TRBV4-3 to TRBJ2-3; 7 nucleotides agree with TRBD2. Germline CDR1 and CDR2: LGHNA and YSLEER. This CDR3 is built from 14 residues. V trimming: 0 bases; J trimming: 14 bases; junction bases outside the gene matches: 11. The CDR3 DNA reads as TGCGCCAGCAGCCAAGAAATGGGAGCGGGGCGTCCGTATTTT. This sequence encodes CASSQEMGAGRPYF.

As to this clone: Compared with germline, one end of the junction differs, possibly owing to a read error. V gene TRBV2 combines with J gene TRBJ1-2, with TRBD1 identical over 8 bases. This CDR3 has 14 residues. Germline CDR1 and CDR2: SNHLY and FYNNEI. CDR3 sequence reads: CASREDRGGYGYTF. The CDR3 DNA is TGTGCCAGCAGGGAAGACAGGGGCGGGTATGGCTACACCTTC.

CDR3 nucleotides: TGCAGTGCTTTGGATAAAAACATTCAGTACTTC. Translated, it gives CSALDKNIQYF. The rearrangement joins TRBV20-1 to TRBJ2-4, with D hard to call. Trimming took 5 bases from V and 4 from J, leaving 6 bases between them. CDR1 and CDR2 (germline): DFQATT, SNEGSKA (reference sequence). The length of the CDR3 is 11 residues.

This clone was recorded only once. The gene calls are TRBV6-1 and TRBJ2-5; 7 bases align to TRBD1. V dropped 1 base and J dropped 3; count of bases not matched to a gene: 5. The CDR3 is 15 amino acids. From germline, CDR1 is MNHNS and CDR2 SASEGT. The CDR3 sequence is CASSEVQGWEETQYF. Here the CDR3 DNA reads TGTGCCAGCAGTGAAGTACAGGGGTGGGAAGAGACCCAGTACTTC.

The chain combines TRBV30 with TRBJ1-6, with a tentative D call TRBD1 (6 bases). The germline gives CDR1 GTSNPN, CDR2 SVGIG (reference sequence). Trimming took 1 base from V and 4 from J, leaving 8 bases between them. This CDR3 has 14 residues. The CDR3 bases are TGTGCCTGGAGTGGGGGGCCGTATAATTCACCCCTCCACTTT. It encodes CAWSGGPYNSPLHF.

The V and J genes are TRBV3-1 (or the pseudogene TRBV3-2) and TRBJ1-6, with D tentatively TRBD1 (5 bases). This CDR3 is built from 15 residues. Germline CDR1 reads LGHDT; CDR2 reads YNNKEL (reference sequence). The V end was cut by 3 bases, the J end by 10 bases, with 16 bases between. DNA of the CDR3: TGTGCCAGCAGCCACGGCCCAGGGTCGAACTCACCCCTCCACTTT. Its translation is CASSHGPGSNSPLHF.